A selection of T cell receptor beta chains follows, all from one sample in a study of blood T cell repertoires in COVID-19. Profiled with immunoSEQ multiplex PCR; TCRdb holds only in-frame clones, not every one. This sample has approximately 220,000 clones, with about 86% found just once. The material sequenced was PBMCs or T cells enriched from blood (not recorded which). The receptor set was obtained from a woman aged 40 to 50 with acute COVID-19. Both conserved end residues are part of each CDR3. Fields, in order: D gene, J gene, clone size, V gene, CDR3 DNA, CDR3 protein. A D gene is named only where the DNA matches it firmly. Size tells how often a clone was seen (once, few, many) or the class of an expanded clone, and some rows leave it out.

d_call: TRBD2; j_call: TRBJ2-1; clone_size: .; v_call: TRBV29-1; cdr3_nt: TGCAGCGCTGTCTTGCGGGAGGGCCATAGGTATGAGCAGTTCTTC; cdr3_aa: CSAVLREGHRYEQFF
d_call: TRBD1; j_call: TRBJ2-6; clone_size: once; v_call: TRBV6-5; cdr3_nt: TGTGCCAGCAACCTAGGGGGCGCTGGGGCCAACGTCCTGACTTTC; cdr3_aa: CASNLGGAGANVLTF
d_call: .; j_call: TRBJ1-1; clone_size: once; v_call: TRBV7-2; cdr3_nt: TGTGCCAGCATCCGACAGGAGATGGGCACTGAAGCTTTCTTT; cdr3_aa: CASIRQEMGTEAFF
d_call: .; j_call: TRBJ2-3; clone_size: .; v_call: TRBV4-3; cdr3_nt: TGCGCCAGCAGCCAAGTGTTATCAGCGGCAGATACGCAGTATTTT; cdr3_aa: CASSQVLSAADTQYF
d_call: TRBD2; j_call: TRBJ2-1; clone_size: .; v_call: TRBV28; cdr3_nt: TGTGCCAGCAGCCAGACTAGCGGGAGTTACAATGAGCAGTTCTTC; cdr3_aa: CASSQTSGSYNEQFF
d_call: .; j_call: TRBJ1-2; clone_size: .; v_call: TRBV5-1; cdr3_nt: TGCGCCAGCAGCTTGGCGGGTAATGGCTACACCTTC; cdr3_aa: CASSLAGNGYTF
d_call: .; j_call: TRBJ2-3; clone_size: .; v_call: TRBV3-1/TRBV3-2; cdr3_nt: TGTGCCAGCAGCCAGGGGGCCACAGATACGCAGTATTTT; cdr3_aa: CASSQGATDTQYF
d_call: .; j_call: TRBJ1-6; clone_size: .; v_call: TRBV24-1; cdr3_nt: TGTGCCACCAGTAGCACAGGGAACAATAATTCACCCCTCCACTTT; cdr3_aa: CATSSTGNNNSPLHF
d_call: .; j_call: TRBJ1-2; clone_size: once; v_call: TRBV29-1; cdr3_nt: TGCAGCGTTGTCGAAGGAGACTATGGCTACACCTTC; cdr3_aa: CSVVEGDYGYTF
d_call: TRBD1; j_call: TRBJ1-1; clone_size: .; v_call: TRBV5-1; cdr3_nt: TGCGCCAGCAGCATAGGGGGACAGGTGAACACTGAAGCTTTCTTT; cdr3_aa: CASSIGGQVNTEAFF
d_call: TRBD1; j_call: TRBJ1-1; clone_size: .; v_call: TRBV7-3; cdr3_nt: TGTGCCAGCAGTATACAGGGGCCGACCAGTGAAGCTTTCTTT; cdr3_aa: CASSIQGPTSEAFF